This T cell receptor beta chain was captured in a study of T cells in localized non-small cell lung cancer. Repertoires were generated with immunoSEQ multiplex PCR, while TCRdb's copy carries only in-frame clones and drops some. Of around 41,000 clones in the sample, about 86% are singletons; the top ten hold 6.4%. CDR1 and CDR2 from the germline V gene are SNHLY and FYNNEI. The CDR3 has 14 residues. Trimming at V came to 7 bases and at J to 3 bases, leaving 5 bases not matched to a gene. Here the sequenced sample was peripheral blood, taken before any cancer treatment. This TCR was recovered from a man aged 40 to 75 with stage I lung adenocarcinoma. The chain carries TRBV2 and TRBJ1-5; 8 nucleotides line up with TRBD1. The CDR3 is CASKRDRSNQPQHF. As DNA, the CDR3 is TGTGCCAGCAAGAGGGACAGGTCCAATCAGCCCCAGCATTTT.